One sample yielded the 29 T cell receptor beta chains listed below, sequenced in a study of response to subunit inactivated influenza vaccine. Via MiXCR, TCRdb re-called the RT-PCR reads, giving one row per CDR3 protein. The sample carries hundreds of thousands of distinct CDR3 sequences, 14% recorded once. The sample here was PBMCs from blood, taken approximately 15 days before vaccination. The source of these receptors is a man aged 45-65 years who received an inactivated influenza vaccine.

This clonotype was counted ten times or more. The chain is built from TRBV5-1 and TRBJ2-2; 13 bases are a match to TRBD2. Germline V gene lookup returns CDR1 SGHRS and CDR2 YFSETQ. CDR3 length: 15 residues. The V gene end was trimmed by 4 bases and the J gene end by 8 bases; junction bases not matched to a gene: 5. This CDR3 is CASSRTSGREGELFF. The CDR3 region has the DNA TGCGCCAGCAGCCGGACTAGCGGGAGAGAGGGGGAGCTGTTTTTT. The variable domain in full, with the rest retrieved from reference TRBV5-1 and TRBJ2-2, is KAGVTQTPRYLIKTRGQQVTLSCSPISGHRSVSWYQQTPGQGLQFLFEYFSETQRNKGNFPGRFSGRQFSNSRSEMNVSTLELGDSALYLCASSRTSGREGELFFGEGSRLTVL.

This clonotype was detected only a few times. The chain joins TRBV6-5 to TRBJ1-3, with no clear D. CDR1 is MNHEY and CDR2 is SVGAGI in the germline V gene. This CDR3 has 16 residues. Trimming shortened V by 4 bases and J by 3 bases, and 16 bases separated the two germline ends. For the CDR3, the DNA is TGTGCCAGCAGTTCTTTGGGTGTCGGGGTTGGAAACACCATATATTTT. Protein: CASSSLGVGVGNTIYF.

This clonotype was picked up a small number of times. The V gene is TRBV7-2, the J gene TRBJ2-7; 11 bases are a match to TRBD2. The V and J ends lost 4 bases and 2 bases, in that order; junction bases with no gene match: 4. The CDR3 extends over 15 amino acids. The V gene's germline CDR1 is SGHTA and CDR2 FQGNSA. CDR3 sequence: CASSSQGLAAYEQYF. The CDR3 coding sequence is TGTGCCAGCAGCTCCCAGGGACTAGCGGCCTACGAGCAGTACTTC.

The gene calls are TRBV5-1 and TRBJ2-1, with TRBD2 matching 9 bases. The V and J ends lost 1 base and 9 bases, in that order; junction bases with no gene match: 11. The germline CDR1 and CDR2 sequences are SGHRS and YFSETQ. CDR3 length equals 16 residues. CDR3 in amino acids: CASSLSRGGILGEQFF. In DNA form, the CDR3 reads TGCGCCAGCAGCTTGTCGCGGGGGGGCATTTTAGGTGAGCAGTTCTTC. Combining the CDR3 with reference TRBV5-1 and TRBJ2-1 gives the whole variable domain KAGVTQTPRYLIKTRGQQVTLSCSPISGHRSVSWYQQTPGQGLQFLFEYFSETQRNKGNFPGRFSGRQFSNSRSEMNVSTLELGDSALYLCASSLSRGGILGEQFFGPGTRLTVL.

This clonotype was seen repeatedly, ten times or more. The rearrangement joins TRBV7-2 to TRBJ2-1; 11 nucleotides align to TRBD2. J gave up 5 bases and V 6 bases, and 12 bases lay outside the gene matches. Germline loops: CDR1 SGHTA, CDR2 FQGNSA. The CDR3 is 17 amino acids. DNA for the CDR3: TGTGCCAGCAGTTCCGGACTAGCGGGCTTTTATAACAATGAGCAGTTCTTC. Protein: CASSSGLAGFYNNEQFF.

The genes are TRBV19 and TRBJ2-1; TRBD2 aligns across 12 bases. The germline gives CDR1 LNHDA, CDR2 SQIVND (reference sequence). The CDR3 contains 15 residues. V lost 3 bases, J lost 6 bases, and 3 bases stayed unmatched. The DNA of the CDR3 is TGTGCCAGTAGTATTTGGACTAGCGGGGCCAATGAGCAGTTCTTC. This sequence encodes CASSIWTSGANEQFF.

With respect to this clonotype: An end of the junction does not agree with germline; a read error may underlie this. The chain recombines TRBV20-1 with TRBJ1-4; no definite D call. The length of the CDR3 is 13 residues. CDR1 DFQATT and CDR2 SNEGSKA come from the germline V gene (reference sequence). This chain's CDR3 is CSPSYPGTEKLFF. The CDR3 DNA reads as TGCAGTCCTAGTTACCCCGGAACGGAAAAACTGTTTTTT.

The chain carries TRBV9 and TRBJ2-3; no definite D call. This CDR3 is built from 13 residues. V lost 0 bases, J lost 2 bases, and 4 bases lay in between. CDR1 is SGDLS, CDR2 YYNGEE, per germline. The CDR3 region has the DNA TGTGCCAGCAGCGTAGTTTCCACAGATACGCAGTATTTT. It specifies CASSVVSTDTQYF.

There are a few counts of this clonotype. The CDR3 spells CASSPGPLGEQYF. The CDR3 DNA reads TGTGCCAGTAGTCCGGGACCCCTCGGTGAGCAGTACTTC. V is TRBV19 and J is TRBJ2-7, with D perhaps TRBD1 or TRBD2 (5 bases each). The CDR3 extends over 13 amino acids. Trimming took 5 bases from V and 7 from J, leaving 15 bases between them. Per the germline V gene, CDR1 is LNHDA and CDR2 is SQIVND (reference sequence).

Ten or more counts support this clonotype. This chain uses TRBV25-1 with TRBJ1-1; D ambiguous. Trimming left V 7 bases short and J 1 base short, with 7 bases between. Germline values: CDR1 MGHDK, CDR2 SYGVNS. CDR3 size: 12 residues. The CDR3 nucleotides are TGTGCCAGCAAACCGGGGAACACTGAAGCTTTCTTT. Its protein is CASKPGNTEAFF.

The gene calls are TRBV12-3 or TRBV12-4 and TRBJ2-5, with D perhaps matching TRBD1 (6 bases). The CDR3 extends over 15 amino acids. V was trimmed by 4 bases and J by 5 bases, leaving 17 bases between them. CDR3: CASSSRQAPVETQYF. CDR3 DNA sequence: TGTGCCAGCAGTTCCCGACAGGCCCCTGTGGAGACCCAGTACTTC.

This clonotype was seen only a few times. The V and J genes are TRBV20-1 and TRBJ2-7; D is perhaps TRBD1 (5 bases). The germline CDR1 and CDR2 sequences are DFQATT and SNEGSKA (reference sequence). The CDR3 extends over 13 amino acids. Trimming left V 4 bases short and J 3 bases short, with 13 bases between. CDR3 nucleotide sequence: TGCAGTGCTAACGCAGGGATAGGCTACGAGCAGTACTTC. It specifies CSANAGIGYEQYF.

Many counts were recorded for this clonotype. The chain joins TRBV20-1 to TRBJ1-2; tentative D call: TRBD1 (5 bases). This CDR3 region has 12 residues. CDR1 is DFQATT and CDR2 is SNEGSKA in the germline V gene (reference sequence). The V end was cut by 6 bases, the J end by 4 bases, with 12 bases between. CDR3 region: CSAPTGAYGYTF. In DNA form, the CDR3 reads TGCAGTGCGCCAACTGGGGCCTATGGCTACACCTTC.

This CDR3 is CAISEGTSIETQYF. The CDR3 DNA follows: TGTGCCATCAGTGAAGGGACTAGTATAGAGACCCAGTACTTC. The gene calls are TRBV10-3 and TRBJ2-5; TRBD2 aligns across 8 bases. This CDR3 spans 14 amino acids. V was clipped by 3 bases and J by 4 bases; unmatched bases: 4. CDR1 is ENHRY and CDR2 is SYGVKD in the germline V gene.

The V and J genes are TRBV29-1 and TRBJ2-3; maybe TRBD1 (5 bases). From germline, CDR1 is SQVTM and CDR2 ANQGSEA. V was shortened by 3 bases and J by 2 bases, with 9 bases between the two germline ends. CDR3 length equals 13 residues. The CDR3 loop is CSVESGATDTQYF. CDR3 nucleotides: TGCAGCGTTGAGAGTGGGGCCACAGATACGCAGTATTTT.

The chain couples TRBV20-1 to TRBJ1-1, with a tentative D call TRBD1 (5 bases). With 6 bases removed from V and 0 bases from J, the gap between germline ends came to 11 bases. There are 13 residues in the CDR3. CDR1 and CDR2 from the germline V gene are DFQATT and SNEGSKA (reference sequence). CDR3 DNA sequence: TGCAGTGCCCCGACAGACTTGAACACTGAAGCTTTCTTT. This translates into CSAPTDLNTEAFF.

CDR3 region: CASSLAQGGEQYF. CDR3 bases: TGCGCCAGCAGCCTAGCACAGGGAGGAGAGCAGTACTTC. The chain is built from TRBV4-1 and TRBJ2-7; TRBD1 or TRBD2 may be the D gene (6 bases each). Trimming removed 4 bases from V and 7 bases from J, with 14 bases in between. The CDR3 is 13 residues long. Germline CDR1 and CDR2: MGHRA and YSYEKL.

This clonotype was detected a few times. The gene calls are TRBV19 and TRBJ1-5; D is uncertain. The CDR3 is 8 amino acids. Trimming took off 10 bases at V and 10 bases at J, with 5 bases between the two ends. CDR1 is LNHDA and CDR2 is SQIVND in the germline V gene (reference sequence). The CDR3: CAKGPQHF. DNA of the CDR3: TGTGCCAAAGGCCCCCAGCATTTT.

There are many counts of this clonotype. The genes are TRBV20-1 and TRBJ2-7; maybe TRBD2 (5 bases). CDR3 length: 14 residues. Germline CDR1 and CDR2: DFQATT and SNEGSKA (reference sequence). Trimming took off 2 bases at V and 2 bases at J, with 13 bases between the two ends. The CDR3: CSARSGFLTYEQYF. The CDR3 region has the DNA TGCAGTGCTAGAAGCGGTTTCCTAACCTACGAGCAGTACTTC.

The chain links TRBV18 to TRBJ2-7; unclear D gene. The CDR3 runs 14 residues. V gave up 0 bases and J gave up 2 bases, with 8 bases separating them. Germline assignment: CDR1 KGHSH and CDR2 LQKENI. The CDR3 coding sequence is TGTGCCAGCTCACCACCGCACACTCCCTACGAGCAGTACTTC. This translates into CASSPPHTPYEQYF.

This clonotype has a handful of counts. This sequence joins TRBV5-1 and TRBJ2-3; no firm D call. Germline CDR1 is SGHRS and CDR2 is YFSETQ. The CDR3 totals 14 residues. V was shortened by 0 bases and J by 6 bases, with 11 bases between the two germline ends. The CDR3 region is CASSLARPPDTQYF. CDR3 DNA sequence: TGCGCCAGCAGCTTGGCCCGGCCACCGGATACGCAGTATTTT. Using reference TRBV5-1 and TRBJ2-3 for the parts outside the CDR3, the full variable domain is KAGVTQTPRYLIKTRGQQVTLSCSPISGHRSVSWYQQTPGQGLQFLFEYFSETQRNKGNFPGRFSGRQFSNSRSEMNVSTLELGDSALYLCASSLARPPDTQYFGPGTRLTVL.

This clonotype was seen more than once but under ten times. The chain couples TRBV3-1 to TRBJ2-1, with D tentatively TRBD1 or TRBD2 (6 bases each). Germline CDR1 reads LGHDT; CDR2 reads YNNKEL (reference sequence). V lost 1 base, J lost 2 bases, and 9 bases lay in between. The CDR3 covers 15 residues. CDR3 sequence reads: CASSQVGGPYNEQFF. CDR3 in DNA: TGTGCCAGCAGCCAAGTCGGGGGCCCCTACAATGAGCAGTTCTTC.

The chain has TRBV29-1 and TRBJ2-7; 9 nucleotides line up with TRBD2. V lost 0 bases, J lost 0 bases, and 6 bases stayed unmatched. The germline V gene has CDR1 SQVTM and CDR2 ANQGSEA. The CDR3 length is 16 residues. This CDR3 reads CSVEDPTTSGSYEQYF. As DNA, the CDR3 is TGCAGCGTTGAAGACCCGACGACTAGCGGCTCCTACGAGCAGTACTTC.

This clonotype was seen more than once but under ten times. CDR3 region: CASTIWGGNEQFF. CDR3 DNA: TGTGCCAGCACTATCTGGGGGGGCAATGAGCAGTTCTTC. The chain couples TRBV2 to TRBJ2-1; 7 bases align to TRBD2. The CDR3 loop spans 13 amino acids. V was pared by 7 bases and J by 6 bases, with 6 bases of the junction left unmatched. CDR1 SNHLY and CDR2 FYNNEI come from the germline V gene.

V and J are TRBV4-3 and TRBJ2-7, with D uncertain. Deletions cut 1 base from V and 4 bases from J, with 14 bases between. CDR1 and CDR2 (germline): LGHNA, YSLEER. This CDR3 has 15 residues. The CDR3 loop is CASSQGPLHGYEQYF. Written as DNA, the CDR3 is TGCGCCAGCAGCCAAGGTCCTCTACACGGGTACGAGCAGTACTTC.

The table lists this clonotype with a few counts. The chain carries TRBV10-2 and TRBJ2-3, with TRBD2 matching over 7 bases. Trimming cost V 9 bases and J 2 bases; bases outside gene matches: 11. Per germline, CDR1 WSHSY and CDR2 SAAADI. This CDR3 spans 15 amino acids. The CDR3 protein is CASRGVRGDTDTQYF. DNA for the CDR3: TGCGCCAGTAGAGGGGTCCGGGGGGACACAGATACGCAGTATTTT.

There are many counts of this clonotype. The chain carries TRBV9 and TRBJ2-5; 8 positions match TRBD2. The CDR3 is 14 residues long. From germline, CDR1 is SGDLS and CDR2 YYNGEE. After removal of 0 bases from V and 5 bases from J, the junction contained 3 bases not matched to a gene. The CDR3 reads CASSVGSGGETQYF. CDR3 nucleotides: TGTGCCAGCAGCGTAGGATCGGGAGGGGAGACCCAGTACTTC. Looking up the rest from reference TRBV9 and TRBJ2-5 gives the full variable domain: DSGVTQTPKHLITATGQRVTLRCSPRSGDLSVYWYQQSLDQGLQFLIQYYNGEERAKGNILERFSAQQFPDLHSELNLSSLELGDSALYFCASSVGSGGETQYFGPGTRLLVL.

A few counts support this clonotype. The chain carries TRBV4-3 and TRBJ1-1; D uncertain. Trimming shortened V by 1 base and J by 3 bases, and 12 bases separated the two germline ends. Germline values: CDR1 LGHNA, CDR2 YSLEER. The CDR3 consists of 15 residues. CDR3 in DNA: TGCGCCAGCAGCCAAGTGGTAGAAAAACACACTGAAGCTTTCTTT. Amino acid sequence: CASSQVVEKHTEAFF.

The chain links TRBV27 to TRBJ1-3; TRBD1 aligns across 7 bases. This CDR3 has 17 residues. V shed 5 bases and J 9 bases; nucleotides not matched to a gene: 19. Per germline, CDR1 MNHEY and CDR2 SMNVEV (reference sequence). The chain's CDR3 is CASSRRGQHRLFATIYF. The CDR3 bases are TGTGCCAGCAGTAGGCGGGGACAGCATCGACTCTTCGCCACCATATATTTT.